The 22 T cell receptor beta chains presented below share a single source sample, sequenced in a study of T cells expressing NK-cell markers (dated by TCRdb to the early 2020s). The method was 5' RACE. Sequenced using an Illumina HiSeq 2000. TCRdb reprocessed the raw reads; every CDR3 protein sequence is a single record, and DNA is not supplied. The table held for this sample gives 550,000 or so distinct CDR3 sequences. Approximately 3.6% of the sample is in the top ten clones. The sample comprised blood T cells: a sorted CD56 or NKG2C T cell subset, CD4+ or CD8+ T cells, or bulk PBMC T cells (not recorded which). The receptors derive from a man younger than 35 in good health. Donor details come from another sample of the same person, matched by shared clones.

V gene TRBV29-1 combines with J gene TRBJ1-3; TCRdb reports TRBD1, a call that lacks DNA to check it against. The CDR3 is made up of 14 amino acids. Germline values: CDR1 SQVTM, CDR2 ANQGSEA. The CDR3 loop is CSADTGASGNTIYF.

This sequence joins TRBV27 and TRBJ2-5. The CDR3 length is 14 residues. Germline lookup yields CDR1 MNHEY and CDR2 SMNVEV (reference sequence). The CDR3 loop is CASSSKRRSETQYF.

V is TRBV25-1 and J is TRBJ1-2; checking the TCRdb D call of TRBD1 is not possible without DNA. There are 15 residues in the CDR3. CDR1 is MGHDK, CDR2 SYGVNS, per germline. The CDR3 loop is CASSVPGQGLQGYTF.

The chain combines TRBV7-2 with TRBJ2-2; TCRdb indicates TRBD2, and absent DNA this call remains unverified. CDR1 SGHTA and CDR2 FQGNSA come from the germline V gene. This CDR3 has 16 amino acids. The CDR3 protein is CASSLSGGRATGELFF.

The gene calls are TRBV7-9 and TRBJ2-1; TCRdb's D gene call, TRBD2, goes unchecked for lack of DNA. The CDR3 extends over 15 amino acids. The germline CDR1 and CDR2 sequences are SEHNR and FQNEAQ (reference sequence). CDR3: CASSYLAGDYNEQFF.

The chain uses TRBV12-3 or TRBV12-4 and TRBJ1-2; as DNA is missing, the TRBD1 call by TCRdb cannot be tested. This CDR3 region has 15 residues. The CDR3 is CASSPPDRLAYGYTF.

V is TRBV29-1 and J is TRBJ2-3; TCRdb selects TRBD1, and the lack of DNA leaves this call unchecked. The CDR3 runs to 13 residues. Germline V gene sequence: CDR1 SQVTM, CDR2 ANQGSEA. The CDR3 loop is CSVVRTGPDTQYF.

V gene TRBV7-6 combines with J gene TRBJ2-1; with no DNA, the TCRdb D assignment of TRBD2 cannot be verified. CDR1 and CDR2 (germline): SGHVS, FNYEAQ. The CDR3 is made up of 14 amino acids. CDR3 in amino acids: CASSPNRGRDEQFF.

This chain links TRBV12-3 or TRBV12-4 with TRBJ2-5; the TCRdb call, TRBD2, lacks DNA for checking. The length of the CDR3 is 17 residues. CDR3 amino acids: CASTLTTSGRNAETQYF.

The rearrangement joins TRBV20-1 to TRBJ2-7; TCRdb's D call of TRBD1 is untestable without DNA. The CDR3 contains 13 residues. CDR1 is DFQATT, CDR2 SNEGSKA, per germline (reference sequence). CDR3 sequence reads: CSAQPGQVTEQYF.

The chain combines TRBV5-1 with TRBJ2-1; there is no DNA to check the TCRdb D call of TRBD2. Looked up from germline, CDR1 is SGHRS and CDR2 is YFSETQ. This CDR3 is built from 19 residues. The CDR3 protein is CASSLARLAGARSYNEQFF.

The V and J genes are TRBV20-1 and TRBJ2-5; no DNA is available, so the TRBD1 call from TCRdb remains unchecked. In germline, CDR1 is DFQATT, CDR2 SNEGSKA (reference sequence). The CDR3 has 14 residues. This CDR3 is CSASYPGKQETQYF.

The CDR3: CAIGEAGSEQFF. V is TRBV10-3 and J is TRBJ2-1; TCRdb names TRBD2, which stays unverified in the absence of DNA. CDR3 length equals 12 residues. The germline V gene encodes CDR1 ENHRY and CDR2 SYGVKD.

The chain has TRBV12-3 or TRBV12-4 and TRBJ1-3. This CDR3 is 14 amino acids long. The CDR3 sequence is CASHTLGARNTIYF.

The genes are TRBV20-1 and TRBJ2-7; TCRdb designates TRBD1, a call that cannot be tested without DNA. The CDR3 runs 12 residues. CDR1 DFQATT and CDR2 SNEGSKA come from the germline V gene (reference sequence). CDR3 amino acids: CSARDDGNEQYF.

The CDR3: CASSLYPGQGSGANVLTF. This chain connects TRBV11-2 to TRBJ2-6; the D call of TRBD1 rests on TCRdb alone, since no DNA is present to check it. The CDR3 loop spans 18 amino acids. The V gene's germline CDR1 is SGHAT and CDR2 FQNNGV.

V usage is TRBV5-1 and J usage is TRBJ2-2; TCRdb selects TRBD1, and the lack of DNA leaves this call unchecked. Germline V gene sequence: CDR1 SGHRS, CDR2 YFSETQ. CDR3 length: 17 residues. CDR3: CASSFEGQGFNTGELFF.

The chain recombines TRBV5-1 with TRBJ2-3; absent DNA, TCRdb's TRBD2 call cannot be checked. The germline V gene encodes CDR1 SGHRS and CDR2 YFSETQ. The CDR3 loop spans 16 amino acids. CDR3: CASSWRDGYSTDTQYF.

The genes are TRBV15 and TRBJ1-1; TCRdb's assignment of TRBD1 cannot be checked, as there is no DNA. Germline loops: CDR1 LNHNV, CDR2 YYDKDF (reference sequence). The CDR3 extends over 16 amino acids. CDR3 region: CATSRTGAGMNTEAFF.

CDR3 in amino acids: CASSYGFLGEGSYEQYF. This sequence joins TRBV6-5 and TRBJ2-7; TCRdb's D call, TRBD2, is unchecked because there is no DNA. Germline V lookup: CDR1 MNHEY, CDR2 SVGAGI. The CDR3 totals 17 residues.

The chain is built from TRBV18 and TRBJ2-1; TCRdb names TRBD2, which stays unverified in the absence of DNA. The CDR3 is made up of 15 amino acids. Germline assignment: CDR1 KGHSH and CDR2 LQKENI. Here the CDR3 reads CASSNGLAGTTEQFF.

V gene TRBV10-3 combines with J gene TRBJ2-3; TCRdb selects TRBD2, and the lack of DNA leaves this call unchecked. This CDR3 contains 13 residues. The germline CDR1 and CDR2 sequences are ENHRY and SYGVKD. The CDR3 loop reads CAIRTKTTDTQYF.